This passage covers 18 T cell receptor beta chains from one sample sequenced in a study of control samples from healthy donors and cancer patients. Repertoires were generated with immunoSEQ multiplex PCR, while TCRdb's copy carries only in-frame clones and drops some. The sample has about 94,000 clones; 85% to 90% are singletons. Source material: blood. These receptors originate from a woman aged 50 to 60 in good health.

J is TRBJ1-1 and V is TRBV6-2 or TRBV6-3; D is undetermined. Germline V lookup: CDR1 MNHEY, CDR2 SVGEGT. The CDR3 runs 11 residues. V was trimmed by 1 base and J by 7 bases, leaving 4 bases between them. The CDR3 spells CASSYFLEAFF. The CDR3 DNA reads TGTGCCAGCAGTTACTTTCTTGAAGCTTTCTTT.

The chain employs TRBV11-3 and TRBJ2-7, with TRBD1 matching 8 bases. The V gene end was trimmed by 5 bases and the J gene end by 0 bases; junction bases not matched to a gene: 6. The germline CDR1 and CDR2 sequences are SGHNT and YENEEA. The CDR3 sequence is 15 residues long. The CDR3 nucleotides read TGTGCCAGCAGCACCGCGACAGGGGCCTCCTACGAGCAGTACTTC. Translating gives CASSTATGASYEQYF.

This clone turned up a few times. This chain connects TRBV4-2 to TRBJ2-3; 7 bases fit TRBD2. Germline CDR1 and CDR2: LGHNA and YNFKEQ. V lost 1 base, J lost 4 bases, and 11 bases stayed unmatched. CDR3 size: 17 residues. The CDR3 region is CASSQVKSGMFADTQYF. CDR3 DNA: TGTGCCAGCAGCCAAGTGAAAAGCGGGATGTTTGCAGATACGCAGTATTTT.

The rearrangement uses TRBV7-9 and TRBJ1-1, with D possibly being TRBD1 (5 bases). Germline CDR1 SEHNR, CDR2 FQNEAQ (reference sequence). The V end was cut by 6 bases, the J end by 6 bases, with 14 bases between. The CDR3 spans 13 residues. The CDR3 DNA follows: TGTGCCAGCAGTCCCTGGGGGGATCCTGAAGCTTTCTTT. It encodes CASSPWGDPEAFF.

In its sample, this clone was seen a few times. The V gene is TRBV11-3, the J gene TRBJ2-7; TRBD1 agrees at 7 bases. This CDR3 is 15 amino acids long. The trim removed 2 bases at V and 2 bases at J, leaving 6 bases unmatched. From germline, CDR1 is SGHNT and CDR2 YENEEA. For the CDR3, the DNA is TGTGCCAGCAGCTTATACAGACAGGGCACCTACGAGCAGTACTTC. Translating gives CASSLYRQGTYEQYF.

The CDR3 sequence is CASSAPNSGSTYEQYF. The CDR3 nucleotides are TGTGCCAGCAGCGCCCCCAACAGCGGGAGTACGTACGAGCAGTACTTC. The chain carries TRBV7-8 and TRBJ2-7; 8 positions match TRBD2. The CDR3 has 16 amino acids. Losses at the gene ends were 5 bases for V and 4 bases for J; bases not matched to a gene: 13. The germline V gene has CDR1 SGHVS and CDR2 FQNEAQ.

This clone turned up a few times. V usage is TRBV6-2 or TRBV6-3 and J usage is TRBJ1-5; D ambiguous. This CDR3 contains 14 residues. Germline assignment: CDR1 MNHEY and CDR2 SVGEGT. Trimming took 0 bases from V and 4 from J, leaving 7 bases between them. CDR3 residues: CASSYSGGNQPQHF. Here the CDR3 DNA reads TGTGCCAGCAGTTACTCGGGAGGGAATCAGCCCCAGCATTTT.

Details on this clone: Other DNA sequences from this sample encode an identical CDR3 as well. The chain employs TRBV6-2 or TRBV6-3 and TRBJ2-1, with 8 bases lining up with TRBD2. CDR3 length equals 14 residues. Unmatched junction bases numbered 5, after V lost 5 bases and J lost 5 bases. Germline V lookup: CDR1 MNHEY, CDR2 SVGEGT. The CDR3 protein is CASSQRRGDNEQFF. The CDR3 DNA reads as TGTGCCAGCAGTCAGAGGCGGGGGGACAATGAGCAGTTCTTC.

This chain uses TRBV5-4 with TRBJ2-5; TRBD2 agrees at 8 bases. J gave up 1 base and V 3 bases, and 2 bases lay outside the gene matches. Germline V gene data show CDR1 as SGHNT and CDR2 as YYREEE (reference sequence). This CDR3 comprises 14 residues. CDR3 bases: TGTGCCAGCAGCTCAGCGGGGGTCCAAGAGACCCAGTACTTC. Translation gives CASSSAGVQETQYF.

This chain uses TRBV19 with TRBJ2-7; tentative D call: TRBD2 (5 bases). CDR1 is LNHDA, CDR2 SQIVND, per germline (reference sequence). The CDR3 length is 16 residues. Trimming shortened V by 3 bases and J by 3 bases, and 18 bases separated the two germline ends. Written as DNA, the CDR3 is TGTGCCAGTAGTATTGGAACTAGTTTAGGCCTCTACGAGCAGTACTTC. Translation: CASSIGTSLGLYEQYF.

The chain carries TRBV7-3 and TRBJ2-5; D may be TRBD1 (6 bases). The CDR3 is made up of 15 amino acids. Germline CDR1 reads SGHTA; CDR2 reads FQGTGA. Deletions cut 5 bases from V and 4 bases from J, with 17 bases between. CDR3 region: CASSPGTSPGETQYF. CDR3 nucleotides: TGTGCCAGCAGCCCCGGGACATCCCCAGGAGAGACCCAGTACTTC. The whole variable domain, filled in from reference TRBV7-3 and TRBJ2-5, reads GAGVSQTPSNKVTEKGKYVELRCDPISGHTALYWYRQSLGQGPEFLIYFQGTGAADDSGLPNDRFFAVRPEGSVSTLKIQRTERGDSAVYLCASSPGTSPGETQYFGPGTRLLVL.

This clone has more than one count but fewer than ten. This sequence joins TRBV5-1 and TRBJ2-1; the match to TRBD1 covers 7 bases. Per germline, CDR1 SGHRS and CDR2 YFSETQ. CDR3 size: 17 residues. V lost 0 bases and J lost 9; bases outside the gene matches: 15. CDR3 DNA sequence: TGCGCCAGCAGCTTGGGCCCCGACAGGGTGAGGTTTGGTGAGCAGTTCTTC. Protein sequence: CASSLGPDRVRFGEQFF.

The chain employs TRBV19 and TRBJ2-7; D is undetermined. The germline V gene has CDR1 LNHDA and CDR2 SQIVND (reference sequence). The CDR3 spans 10 residues. Trimming pared 6 bases from V and 0 bases from J, leaving 0 bases between. The CDR3 here is CASSSYEQYF. The DNA for the CDR3 is TGTGCCAGTAGCTCCTACGAGCAGTACTTC.

The chain is built from TRBV6-2 or TRBV6-3 and TRBJ2-5; 10 bases map to TRBD2. Looked up from germline, CDR1 is MNHEY and CDR2 is SVGEGT. This CDR3 is 17 amino acids long. Trimming removed 4 bases from V and 2 bases from J; junction bases left unmatched: 10. DNA for the CDR3: TGTGCCAGCAGTTCTGGGCTAGCGGGAGCGGGGCAAGAGACCCAGTACTTC. Its protein is CASSSGLAGAGQETQYF.

This clone has just one count. The chain couples TRBV14 to TRBJ1-4; D might be TRBD1 (6 bases). V dropped 1 base and J dropped 10 bases, with 19 bases sitting between them. The germline V gene encodes CDR1 SGHDN and CDR2 FVKESK. The CDR3 is 16 amino acids. This chain's CDR3 is CASSQGRGGPAGKLFF. The CDR3 DNA is TGTGCCAGCAGCCAAGGGAGGGGGGGGCCCGCAGGAAAACTGTTTTTT.

V is TRBV7-9 and J is TRBJ1-1; the D is unclear. The ends were cut back, 2 bases at V and 4 bases at J, with 5 bases in the middle. This CDR3 has 12 residues. The germline CDR1 and CDR2 sequences are SEHNR and FQNEAQ (reference sequence). CDR3: CASSLSGTEAFF. CDR3 bases: TGTGCCAGCAGCTTATCCGGCACTGAAGCTTTCTTT.

The rearrangement uses TRBV6-6 and TRBJ2-7, with D possibly matching TRBD2 (6 bases). CDR1 and CDR2 from the germline V gene are MNHNY and SVGAGI (reference sequence). The V and J ends lost 2 bases and 7 bases respectively, with 18 bases between them. The CDR3 runs 15 residues. In DNA form, the CDR3 reads TGTGCCAGCAGTTACGTTTCGGGAGCGAGTGGGGAGCAGTACTTC. The encoded protein is CASSYVSGASGEQYF.

This chain's CDR3 is CASSDRGEQYF. The CDR3 nucleotides are TGTGCCAGCAGTGACAGGGGCGAGCAGTACTTC. This chain uses TRBV6-2 or TRBV6-3 with TRBJ2-7; 8 bases line up with TRBD1. The CDR3 is 11 residues long. Germline values: CDR1 MNHEY, CDR2 SVGEGT. Trimming cost V 5 bases and J 6 bases; bases outside gene matches: 0.